This TCR beta chain was identified during a study of CD8+ T cells in alopecia areata. Study outcomes and limitations: During tofacitinib treatment, many expanded lesional clones remained in scalp and blood.

Following extraction, RNA underwent reverse transcription to cDNA, which served as the sequencing template. Clones were read by immunoSEQ multiplex PCR, and TCRdb kept only the in-frame ones, dropping some. Of some 4,600 clones listed, roughly 60% are singletons. V dropped 4 bases and J dropped 7 bases, with 32 bases sitting between them. Per germline, CDR1 LNHDA and CDR2 SQIVND (reference sequence). The CDR3 spans 19 residues. As concerns this clone: No antigen is known for it.

Specified treatment: oral pan-JAK inhibitor, 5-10 mg twice daily. Alopecia areata patients provided lesional scalp punch biopsies and peripheral blood, both collected for the study. The origin of this receptor is a human donor with alopecia areata. This chain connects TRBV19 to TRBJ2-7, with D perhaps assigned TRBD1 or TRBD2 (6 bases each). This material consisted of skin, taken at approximately week 36, from a patient treated with tofacitinib. As DNA, the CDR3 is TGTGCCAGTAGTACCTTCATGGAGGGGGAGCGGTATCGACAGAGGGAGCAGTACTTC. Residues: CASSTFMEGERYRQREQYF.